These T cell receptor beta chains were read from a single sample in a study of shared clonotypes between healthy human individuals. Repertoires were generated with immunoSEQ multiplex PCR, while TCRdb's copy carries only in-frame clones and drops some. The sample records about 2,200,000 clones, more than 85% being singletons. Sample: naive CD8+ T cells from PBMCs. All receptors come from a man aged 18 to 29 in good health. Some clones in this sample may be carry-over from other donors' samples. CDR3s include the opening cysteine and the closing phenylalanine or tryptophan. The D gene is left open where the match is weak. Not every row has a clone size; where given, it reads once, few, many or a size class.

D gene: TRBD2
V gene: TRBV15
clone size: NA
J gene: TRBJ2-1
CDR3 DNA: TGTGCCACCAGCAGAGATTATCTTCTAGCGGGAAAAAAAAACAATGAGCAGTTCTTC
CDR3 protein: CATSRDYLLAGKKNNEQFF

D gene: TRBD2
V gene: TRBV7-8
clone size: NA
J gene: TRBJ2-7
CDR3 DNA: TGTGCCAGCAGCCCTTTGAAGCGGGAGGTCTACGAGCAGTACTTC
CDR3 protein: CASSPLKREVYEQYF

D gene: NA
V gene: TRBV4-1
clone size: NA
J gene: TRBJ1-1
CDR3 DNA: TGCGCCAGCAGCCAAAGTCAGGGTATGGACACTGAAGCTTTCTTT
CDR3 protein: CASSQSQGMDTEAFF

D gene: TRBD2
V gene: TRBV10-2
clone size: NA
J gene: TRBJ2-1
CDR3 DNA: TGCGCCAGCAGGCACGGCGGGAGCAATGAGCAGTTCTTC
CDR3 protein: CASRHGGSNEQFF

D gene: TRBD1
V gene: TRBV7-9
clone size: NA
J gene: TRBJ2-5
CDR3 DNA: TGTGCCAGCAGCTTAGGGCCAGGGGGCTGGGCGGAGACCCAGTACTTC
CDR3 protein: CASSLGPGGWAETQYF

D gene: NA
V gene: TRBV11-2
clone size: NA
J gene: TRBJ2-5
CDR3 DNA: TGTGCCAGCAGCTTATGGACGCAGCGGGACCAAGAGACCCAGTACTTC
CDR3 protein: CASSLWTQRDQETQYF

D gene: NA
V gene: TRBV6-1
clone size: NA
J gene: TRBJ1-5
CDR3 DNA: TGTGCCAGCATGACTTGGGATAGCAATCAGCCCCAGCATTTT
CDR3 protein: CASMTWDSNQPQHF

D gene: NA
V gene: TRBV19
clone size: NA
J gene: TRBJ2-1
CDR3 DNA: TGTGCCAGTAGTTCGGACGGTACGGAGCAGTTCTTC
CDR3 protein: CASSSDGTEQFF

D gene: NA
V gene: TRBV9
clone size: few
J gene: TRBJ1-1
CDR3 DNA: TGTGCCAGCAGCGTAGGCAGGAACACTGAAGCTTTCTTT
CDR3 protein: CASSVGRNTEAFF

D gene: NA
V gene: TRBV28
clone size: NA
J gene: TRBJ1-4
CDR3 DNA: TGTGCCAGCAGTTTAGTGGGATTTAATGAAAAACTGTTTTTT
CDR3 protein: CASSLVGFNEKLFF

D gene: TRBD1
V gene: TRBV27
clone size: NA
J gene: TRBJ2-5
CDR3 DNA: TGTGCCAGCAGCCCAAGGGACAGGGTATTTGGAGAGACCCAGTACTTC
CDR3 protein: CASSPRDRVFGETQYF

D gene: NA
V gene: TRBV19
clone size: NA
J gene: TRBJ1-5
CDR3 DNA: TGTGCCAGTAGTATAGACGGGAATGAGCCCCAGCATTTT
CDR3 protein: CASSIDGNEPQHF

D gene: NA
V gene: TRBV13
clone size: NA
J gene: TRBJ2-7
CDR3 DNA: TGTGCCAGCAGCCTAGACAGATCTTTAGCCCCCTACGAGCAGTACTTC
CDR3 protein: CASSLDRSLAPYEQYF

D gene: TRBD1
V gene: TRBV5-4
clone size: once
J gene: TRBJ2-2
CDR3 DNA: TGTGCCAGCAGCCTATACAGGGGGCCAGACACCGGGGAGCTGTTTTTT
CDR3 protein: CASSLYRGPDTGELFF

D gene: TRBD1
V gene: TRBV7-9
clone size: NA
J gene: TRBJ2-4
CDR3 DNA: TGTGCCAGCAGCCCAGGGGGATCGGGAAACATTCAGTACTTC
CDR3 protein: CASSPGGSGNIQYF

D gene: NA
V gene: TRBV28
clone size: NA
J gene: TRBJ2-2
CDR3 DNA: TGTGCCAGCAGTCCCCGGGGCGGGACCGGGGAGCTGTTTTTT
CDR3 protein: CASSPRGGTGELFF

D gene: NA
V gene: TRBV28
clone size: NA
J gene: TRBJ1-5
CDR3 DNA: TGTGCCAGCAGACCAACCGGGGGAAGCAATCAGCCCCAGCATTTT
CDR3 protein: CASRPTGGSNQPQHF

D gene: TRBD1
V gene: TRBV28
clone size: NA
J gene: TRBJ2-4
CDR3 DNA: TGTGCCAGCAGTATCACTCGACAGGGGGTCGACAAAAACATTCAGTACTTC
CDR3 protein: CASSITRQGVDKNIQYF

D gene: NA
V gene: TRBV30
clone size: NA
J gene: TRBJ1-3
CDR3 DNA: TGTGCCTGCACACAGGGAAACACCATATATTTT
CDR3 protein: CACTQGNTIYF

D gene: NA
V gene: TRBV6-1
clone size: NA
J gene: TRBJ1-2
CDR3 DNA: TGTGCCAGCAGTGAAAGGGGAGGGACACACTACCACTATGGCTACACCTTC
CDR3 protein: CASSERGGTHYHYGYTF

D gene: TRBD1
V gene: TRBV7-9
clone size: NA
J gene: TRBJ2-7
CDR3 DNA: TGTGCCAGCAGCGAGAAAAGGGACAGTTCCTACGAGCAGTACTTC
CDR3 protein: CASSEKRDSSYEQYF

D gene: TRBD1
V gene: TRBV10-1
clone size: NA
J gene: TRBJ2-7
CDR3 DNA: TGCGCCAGCAGTGAATCGGGCCTCGGGACAGGGGTTGACGAGCAGTACTTC
CDR3 protein: CASSESGLGTGVDEQYF

D gene: NA
V gene: TRBV4-1
clone size: NA
J gene: TRBJ1-2
CDR3 DNA: TGCGCCAGCAGCCAAGATCTCAACGAAGCATTCCCTTATGGCTACACCTTC
CDR3 protein: CASSQDLNEAFPYGYTF

D gene: TRBD1
V gene: TRBV6-4
clone size: NA
J gene: TRBJ1-1
CDR3 DNA: TGTGCCAGCAGTGACCTCCGGACAGGGGCACACACTGAAGCTTTCTTT
CDR3 protein: CASSDLRTGAHTEAFF

D gene: NA
V gene: TRBV25-1
clone size: few
J gene: TRBJ1-1
CDR3 DNA: TGTGCCAGCAGTGAGCAGGGGACTGAAGCTTTCTTT
CDR3 protein: CASSEQGTEAFF

D gene: NA
V gene: TRBV7-9
clone size: NA
J gene: TRBJ1-1
CDR3 DNA: TGTGCCAGCAGCTTTTGGAGCGGTGGGAACACTGAAGCTTTCTTT
CDR3 protein: CASSFWSGGNTEAFF

D gene: NA
V gene: TRBV11-2
clone size: NA
J gene: TRBJ1-3
CDR3 DNA: TGTGCCAGCAGCGGACAGAGCTCTGGAAACACCATATATTTT
CDR3 protein: CASSGQSSGNTIYF

D gene: NA
V gene: TRBV14
clone size: NA
J gene: TRBJ2-1
CDR3 DNA: TGTGCCAGCAGCCAAGACAGGGGCGGGTATGAGCAGTTCTTC
CDR3 protein: CASSQDRGGYEQFF

D gene: NA
V gene: TRBV7-9
clone size: NA
J gene: TRBJ2-5
CDR3 DNA: TGTGCCAGCAGCTTTCTCGGGGAGACCCAGTACTTC
CDR3 protein: CASSFLGETQYF

D gene: TRBD1
V gene: TRBV7-2
clone size: NA
J gene: TRBJ2-1
CDR3 DNA: TGTGCCAGCAGCTCAACGACGGCCGCCGAGGGGGCCTATGAGCAGTTCTTC
CDR3 protein: CASSSTTAAEGAYEQFF

D gene: NA
V gene: TRBV9
clone size: NA
J gene: TRBJ2-4
CDR3 DNA: TGTGCCAGCAGCCCCTTCGGGAAAAACATTCAGTACTTC
CDR3 protein: CASSPFGKNIQYF